Presented here are 17 T cell receptor beta chains from one specimen sequenced in a study of cytomegalovirus exposure and HLA in healthy donors. The PCR made use of 60 Vbeta and 13 Jbeta primers. This table comes from immunoSEQ multiplex PCR, and its TCRdb copy is limited to in-frame clones, with some not included. The table shows about 160,000 clones, with approximately 81% occurring only once. Sequencing was done on a sample of PBMCs. Receptor source: a female donor in good health and CMV-seronegative.

This chain links TRBV10-3 with TRBJ1-2; no definite D call. Deletions cut 4 bases from V and 3 bases from J, with 9 bases between. The germline gives CDR1 ENHRY, CDR2 SYGVKD. The length of the CDR3 is 13 residues. The CDR3 loop reads CAISGGGYYGYTF. The CDR3 nucleotides read TGTGCCATCAGTGGTGGAGGATACTATGGCTACACCTTC.

The V gene is TRBV5-1, the J gene TRBJ1-4; 7 bases match TRBD1. The trim removed 4 bases at V and 2 bases at J, leaving 5 bases unmatched. Germline CDR1 is SGHRS and CDR2 is YFSETQ. This CDR3 is 15 amino acids long. CDR3 amino acids: CASSPLTGTNEKLFF. The CDR3 DNA follows: TGCGCCAGCAGCCCATTGACAGGGACTAATGAAAAACTGTTTTTT.

This clone was detected only a few times. CDR3 sequence: CASSPPPVPDTQYF. The CDR3 bases are TGTGCCAGCAGCCCTCCCCCGGTCCCAGATACGCAGTATTTT. The chain uses TRBV7-2 and TRBJ2-3; D is unresolved. Germline values: CDR1 SGHTA, CDR2 FQGNSA. With 5 bases removed from V and 4 bases from J, the gap between germline ends came to 13 bases. CDR3 size: 14 residues.

This clone came up once. The CDR3 spells CASKLTGKDGYTF. DNA for the CDR3: TGTGCCAGCAAGTTAACAGGGAAGGATGGCTACACCTTC. The rearrangement joins TRBV6-1 to TRBJ1-2; a weak D match, TRBD1 (6 bases). Germline-derived CDR1 and CDR2 are MNHNS and SASEGT. V was cut by 7 bases and J by 6 bases, with 15 bases left in between. This CDR3 region has 13 residues.

The chain links TRBV6-4 to TRBJ2-1, with TRBD2 as a possible D gene (5 bases). The V gene's germline CDR1 is MRHNA and CDR2 SNTAGT. V shed 4 bases and J shed 7 bases, with 11 bases lying between them. The CDR3 runs to 13 residues. The DNA for the CDR3 is TGTGCCAGCAGTGTCCGGGGTCCGAATGAGCAGTTCTTC. It codes for CASSVRGPNEQFF.

The chain couples TRBV9 to TRBJ2-7; D may be TRBD2 (5 bases). Germline CDR1 SGDLS, CDR2 YYNGEE. Trimming took 2 bases from V and 2 from J, leaving 17 bases between them. The CDR3 consists of 16 residues. The CDR3 loop is CASSVPRGRITYEQYF. The CDR3 nucleotides are TGTGCCAGCAGCGTTCCCCGGGGTAGAATCACCTACGAGCAGTACTTC.

This CDR3 reads CASSFPSGSEKLFF. CDR3 sequence (DNA): TGTGCCAGCAGTTTTCCCTCAGGTTCGGAAAAACTGTTTTTT. The gene calls are TRBV28 and TRBJ1-4; D is undetermined. The CDR3 sequence is 14 residues long. Germline-derived CDR1 and CDR2 are MDHEN and SYDVKM. V was shortened by 3 bases and J by 8 bases, with 13 bases between the two germline ends.

V and J are TRBV7-2 and TRBJ2-7; weak D call: TRBD1 (6 bases). The V end was cut by 5 bases, the J end by 3 bases, with 17 bases between. Germline lookup yields CDR1 SGHTA and CDR2 FQGNSA. The CDR3 extends over 15 amino acids. CDR3 region: CASSLQGNWGYEQYF. In DNA, the CDR3 is TGTGCCAGCAGCCTGCAGGGGAATTGGGGCTACGAGCAGTACTTC.

The chain has TRBV7-2 and TRBJ1-1, with TRBD1 as a possible D gene (6 bases). The CDR3 totals 15 residues. CDR1 SGHTA and CDR2 FQGNSA come from the germline V gene. The V and J ends lost 1 base and 1 base respectively, with 10 bases between them. For the CDR3, the DNA is TGTGCCAGCAGCTTAGGGGGGCGAGGGAACACTGAAGCTTTCTTT. Amino acids: CASSLGGRGNTEAFF.

CDR3 nucleotide sequence: TGTGCCACCCAGGGGGCGCCTGCCTGGGCCAACGTCCTGACTTTC. It codes for CATQGAPAWANVLTF. The chain employs TRBV7-8 and TRBJ2-6; TRBD1 matches at 8 bases. The germline CDR1 and CDR2 sequences are SGHVS and FQNEAQ. CDR3 length equals 15 residues. V trimming: 10 bases; J trimming: 5 bases; junction bases outside the gene matches: 10.

Comments on this clone: Germline is not matched at one junction end, which may reflect a read error. The rearrangement links TRBV7-9 to TRBJ1-5, with a weak D call TRBD1 (6 bases). The germline V gene has CDR1 SEHNR and CDR2 FQNEAQ (reference sequence). This CDR3 contains 12 residues. The CDR3 nucleotides read TGTTCCAGCCAATCAGGGGAACAGCCCCAGCATTTT. Amino acid sequence: CSSQSGEQPQHF.

This clone has a single count. J is TRBJ2-5 and V is TRBV7-9; 9 bases agree with TRBD1. V shed 3 bases, J shed 5 bases, and the junction held 1 base outside the gene matches. The CDR3 totals 13 residues. Germline values: CDR1 SEHNR, CDR2 FQNEAQ (reference sequence). This CDR3 reads CASSFGQGETQYF. DNA for the CDR3: TGTGCCAGCAGCTTCGGACAGGGGGAGACCCAGTACTTC.

This clone was recorded a few times. This chain connects TRBV21-1 to TRBJ1-5; the table's D call of TRBD1 was not tested on the DNA. TRBV21-1 is assigned pseudogene status. The CDR3 runs 15 residues. CDR3 region: CASSPGTGESQPQHF. Written as DNA, the CDR3 is TGTGCCAGCAGCCCCGGGACAGGGGAGAGTCAGCCCCAGCATTTT.

This clone has just a few counts. This sequence joins TRBV7-9 and TRBJ2-1; D is possibly TRBD2 (6 bases). Germline V lookup: CDR1 SEHNR, CDR2 FQNEAQ (reference sequence). This CDR3 spans 16 amino acids. V was cut by 5 bases and J by 5 bases, with 19 bases left in between. CDR3 coding DNA: TGTGCCAGCAGCCCGATCGTTGGGGAGGCCCACAATGAGCAGTTCTTC. It yields the protein CASSPIVGEAHNEQFF. The entire variable domain, with the rest obtained from reference TRBV7-9 and TRBJ2-1, is as follows: DTGVSQNPRHKITKRGQNVTFRCDPISEHNRLYWYRQTLGQGPEFLTYFQNEAQLEKSRLLSDRFSAERPKGSFSTLEIQRTEQGDSAMYLCASSPIVGEAHNEQFFGPGTRLTVL.

The J gene is TRBJ1-5, the V gene TRBV19; the match to TRBD1 covers 7 bases. Germline V gene lookup returns CDR1 LNHDA and CDR2 SQIVND (reference sequence). The CDR3 loop spans 17 amino acids. The ends lost 1 base at V and 0 bases at J; junction bases unmatched: 6. CDR3 amino acids: CASSIVGTEYSNQPQHF. CDR3 coding DNA: TGTGCCAGTAGTATAGTCGGGACAGAATATAGCAATCAGCCCCAGCATTTT.

The rearrangement joins TRBV4-3 to TRBJ2-2; possibly TRBD2 for D (5 bases). V lost 0 bases to trimming and J lost 7 bases, with 9 bases between them. The CDR3 has 14 residues. The germline V gene encodes CDR1 LGHNA and CDR2 YSLEER. CDR3 bases: TGCGCCAGCAGCCAAGATGGCCGGGGCGGGGAGCTGTTTTTT. Its translation is CASSQDGRGGELFF.

The rearrangement uses TRBV28 and TRBJ1-4, with a weak D call TRBD1 (5 bases). V dropped 7 bases and J dropped 2 bases, with 17 bases sitting between them. The germline gives CDR1 MDHEN, CDR2 SYDVKM. CDR3 length: 16 residues. CDR3 residues: CASTPDRGDTNEKLFF. The CDR3 DNA reads as TGTGCCAGCACCCCAGACCGGGGGGACACTAATGAAAAACTGTTTTTT.